These T cell receptor beta chains were read from a single sample in a study of CD8 T cells in Susac syndrome. TCRdb ran MiXCR on the immunoSEQ multiplex PCR reads and lists one entry per CDR3 protein. The table lists about 100,000 distinct CDR3 sequences, about 95% of them singletons, with 0.3% in the top ten. Sequencing was carried out using CD8+ T cells from PBMCs. Receptors were obtained from a human donor with Susac syndrome. The CDR3 runs from the conserved cysteine through the conserved F or W. D genes are given only for firm matches. Part of the rows lack a size; the others show once, few, many or a class for expanded clones.

d_gene: NA; v_gene: TRBV5-1; abundance: NA; j_gene: TRBJ2-5; CDR3aa: CASSRQQETQYF; CDR3nt: TGCGCCAGCAGCAGACAGCAAGAGACCCAGTACTTC
d_gene: NA; v_gene: TRBV6-5; abundance: NA; j_gene: TRBJ1-5; CDR3aa: CASSLGPPNQPQHF; CDR3nt: TGTGCCAGCAGCCTGGGTCCACCTAATCAGCCCCAGCATTTT
d_gene: TRBD1; v_gene: TRBV9; abundance: NA; j_gene: TRBJ2-7; CDR3aa: CASSVGTGSPYEQYF; CDR3nt: TGTGCCAGCAGCGTAGGGACAGGGAGTCCCTACGAGCAGTACTTC
d_gene: TRBD2; v_gene: TRBV6-1; abundance: NA; j_gene: TRBJ2-1; CDR3aa: CASSWTSINEQFF; CDR3nt: TGTGCCAGCAGCTGGACTAGCATCAATGAGCAGTTCTTC
d_gene: NA; v_gene: TRBV27; abundance: NA; j_gene: TRBJ1-2; CDR3aa: CASSSRQVGGGYTF; CDR3nt: TGTGCCAGCAGTTCCCGACAGGTCGGGGGGGGCTACACCTTC
d_gene: NA; v_gene: TRBV5-1; abundance: once; j_gene: TRBJ2-3; CDR3aa: CASRTNYILTDTQYF; CDR3nt: TGCGCCAGCAGGACAAACTATATTCTCACAGATACGCAGTATTTT
d_gene: TRBD1; v_gene: TRBV28; abundance: NA; j_gene: TRBJ2-2; CDR3aa: CASTDRATGELFF; CDR3nt: TGTGCCAGCACAGACAGGGCCACCGGGGAGCTGTTTTTT
d_gene: TRBD1; v_gene: TRBV20-1; abundance: NA; j_gene: TRBJ2-1; CDR3aa: CSAYRDSTYNEQFF; CDR3nt: TGCAGTGCTTACCGGGACAGCACCTACAATGAGCAGTTCTTC
d_gene: TRBD1; v_gene: TRBV29-1; abundance: once; j_gene: TRBJ2-1; CDR3aa: CSVHRGSSYNEQFF; CDR3nt: TGCAGCGTCCACAGGGGGAGCTCCTACAATGAGCAGTTCTTC
d_gene: NA; v_gene: TRBV6-2/TRBV6-3; abundance: NA; j_gene: TRBJ2-2; CDR3aa: CASTPISGPGELFF; CDR3nt: TGTGCCAGCACTCCTATATCCGGACCCGGGGAGCTGTTTTTT
d_gene: TRBD1; v_gene: TRBV29-1; abundance: NA; j_gene: TRBJ2-3; CDR3aa: CSVSQGARDTQYF; CDR3nt: TGCAGCGTTTCGCAGGGGGCTCGAGATACGCAGTATTTT
d_gene: TRBD1; v_gene: TRBV20-1; abundance: NA; j_gene: TRBJ1-2; CDR3aa: CSAWDRGGIYGYTF; CDR3nt: TGCAGTGCTTGGGACAGGGGTGGGATATATGGCTACACCTTC
d_gene: TRBD2; v_gene: TRBV4-1; abundance: NA; j_gene: TRBJ2-1; CDR3aa: CASSQVGSGRRNEQFF; CDR3nt: TGCGCCAGCAGCCAAGTAGGAAGCGGGAGGAGGAATGAGCAGTTCTTC
d_gene: NA; v_gene: TRBV29-1; abundance: NA; j_gene: TRBJ2-3; CDR3aa: CSVELPRTDTQYF; CDR3nt: TGCAGCGTTGAGCTCCCCAGGACAGATACGCAGTATTTT
d_gene: NA; v_gene: TRBV7-7; abundance: NA; j_gene: TRBJ2-3; CDR3aa: CASSFRLKWYF; CDR3nt: TGTGCTAGCAGCTTCAGACTGAAGTGGTATTTT
d_gene: NA; v_gene: TRBV5-1; abundance: NA; j_gene: TRBJ2-2; CDR3aa: CASPLRSATGELFF; CDR3nt: TGCGCCAGCCCCTTGAGGTCGGCCACCGGGGAGCTGTTTTTT
d_gene: TRBD2; v_gene: TRBV6-2/TRBV6-3; abundance: NA; j_gene: TRBJ2-1; CDR3aa: CASTFPGTNNEQFF; CDR3nt: TGTGCCAGCACCTTCCCCGGGACTAACAATGAGCAGTTCTTC
d_gene: NA; v_gene: TRBV18; abundance: NA; j_gene: TRBJ2-5; CDR3aa: CSSVHGETQYF; CDR3nt: TGTTCATCCGTTCATGGGGAGACCCAGTACTTC
d_gene: NA; v_gene: TRBV29-1; abundance: NA; j_gene: TRBJ1-3; CDR3aa: CSAGGGVGNTIYF; CDR3nt: TGCAGCGCCGGGGGAGGAGTGGGAAACACCATATATTTT
d_gene: NA; v_gene: TRBV27; abundance: NA; j_gene: TRBJ1-5; CDR3aa: CASSQQNQPQHF; CDR3nt: TGTGCCAGCAGTCAGCAGAATCAGCCCCAGCATTTT
d_gene: NA; v_gene: TRBV13; abundance: NA; j_gene: TRBJ2-4; CDR3aa: CASSLAGGYVNIQYF; CDR3nt: TGTGCCAGCAGCTTAGCTGGGGGCTATGTAAACATTCAGTACTTC
d_gene: NA; v_gene: TRBV4-1; abundance: NA; j_gene: TRBJ2-3; CDR3aa: CASSQTRLDTDTQYF; CDR3nt: TGCGCCAGCAGCCAAACCCGACTGGACACAGATACGCAGTATTTT
d_gene: NA; v_gene: TRBV12-3/TRBV12-4; abundance: NA; j_gene: TRBJ2-4; CDR3aa: CASSFRGAKNIQYF; CDR3nt: TGTGCCAGCAGTTTCAGGGGAGCCAAAAACATTCAGTACTTC
d_gene: NA; v_gene: TRBV20-1; abundance: NA; j_gene: TRBJ2-7; CDR3aa: CSARDQGSYEQYF; CDR3nt: TGCAGTGCTAGAGATCAGGGCAGCTACGAGCAGTACTTC
d_gene: TRBD1; v_gene: TRBV9; abundance: NA; j_gene: TRBJ1-2; CDR3aa: CASSGQGATGYTF; CDR3nt: TGTGCCAGCAGTGGACAGGGGGCGACTGGCTACACCTTC
d_gene: NA; v_gene: TRBV13; abundance: NA; j_gene: TRBJ1-2; CDR3aa: CASSLDQSDGYTF; CDR3nt: TGTGCCAGCAGCTTAGACCAGTCCGATGGCTACACCTTC
d_gene: TRBD2; v_gene: TRBV7-9; abundance: NA; j_gene: TRBJ2-5; CDR3aa: CASSPFRSGGQETQYF; CDR3nt: TGTGCCAGCAGCCCTTTTAGGTCCGGGGGGCAAGAGACCCAGTACTTC
d_gene: NA; v_gene: TRBV7-6; abundance: NA; j_gene: TRBJ1-4; CDR3aa: CASSRSATNEKLFF; CDR3nt: TGTGCCAGCAGCCGCAGTGCAACTAATGAAAAACTGTTTTTT